This TCR beta chain originates from a study of cytomegalovirus exposure and HLA in healthy donors. The CDR3 extends over 17 amino acids. The germline V gene has CDR1 SGHAT and CDR2 FQNNGV. V lost 4 bases to trimming and J lost 4 bases; unmatched junction nucleotides: 12. Findings of the study overall: A later look showed TCR association rates differing by HLA locus, highest for DRB1 and lowest for HLA-C. Across donors, most TCRs were seen rarely, yet some public ones were widespread. Reportedly, HLA-A and HLA-B alleles of most subjects were accurately predicted from TCR beta. Among TCR beta chains, those listed as cytomegalovirus-associated numbered some 160.

The sample holds a few counts of this clone. As yet, its antigen is unknown. This PCR relied on a set of 60 Vbeta primers and 13 Jbeta primers. The table came from immunoSEQ multiplex PCR; TCRdb's copy has only in-frame clones and leaves some out. The sample includes more than 50,000 clones, around three quarters of them seen just once. Sequencing was performed on PBMCs. The TCR comes from a woman aged 55-70 years in good health and CMV-seropositive. The chain couples TRBV11-2 to TRBJ2-1, with 8 bases matching TRBD2. CDR3 residues: CASSSRIAAGGYNEQFF. CDR3 DNA: TGTGCCAGCAGCTCCAGGATAGCGGCGGGGGGATACAATGAGCAGTTCTTC.